This passage covers 19 T cell receptor beta chains from one sample sequenced in a study of spatial heterogeneity in lung cancer. Using its own MiXCR run on the 5' RACE reads, TCRdb lists one record per CDR3 protein. The data hold 7,500 to 8,000 distinct CDR3 sequences, with around 8.6% observed a single time. Time point described: sample taken at primary tumor resection. Sequenced here: PBMCs, sampled at surgery. These receptors were obtained from a male donor with early-stage non-small cell lung cancer.

This clonotype was detected many times. CDR3 DNA sequence: TGTGCCAGCAGCTTCATTCCAGATACGCAGTATTTT. Protein: CASSFIPDTQYF. This chain connects TRBV7-8 to TRBJ2-3, with D unclear. V shed 3 bases and J shed 4 bases, with 5 bases lying between them. The CDR3 sequence is 12 residues long. Germline values: CDR1 SGHVS, CDR2 FQNEAQ.

By proportion, this clonotype is medium-sized. The genes are TRBV7-9 and TRBJ2-7; 10 bases are a match to TRBD2. The CDR3 sequence is 15 residues long. The V and J ends lost 5 bases and 4 bases, in that order; junction bases with no gene match: 8. Per germline, CDR1 SEHNR and CDR2 FQNEAQ (reference sequence). The CDR3 nucleotides are TGTGCCAGCAGCCCACCCGGGACTAGCGCATACGAGCAGTACTTC. It yields the protein CASSPPGTSAYEQYF.

This clonotype qualifies as medium-sized. The chain couples TRBV29-1 to TRBJ2-1; 16 bases are shared with TRBD2. The CDR3 has 15 residues. After removal of 6 bases from V and 9 bases from J, the junction contained 8 bases not matched to a gene. Germline V gene lookup returns CDR1 SQVTM and CDR2 ANQGSEA. The CDR3 bases are TGCAGCGTACAACTCGGGACTAGCGGGAGGGGTGAGCAGTTCTTC. This encodes CSVQLGTSGRGEQFF.

This clonotype has ten or more counts. V usage is TRBV11-2 and J usage is TRBJ2-2; D is perhaps TRBD2 (6 bases). This CDR3 region has 16 residues. V was clipped by 5 bases and J by 1 base, with 14 bases between them. The germline gives CDR1 SGHAT, CDR2 FQNNGV. The CDR3 region is CASSQGSGWNTGELFF. The CDR3 region has the DNA TGTGCCAGCAGCCAAGGTAGCGGATGGAACACCGGGGAGCTGTTTTTT.

There are many counts of this clonotype. The V gene is TRBV6-1, the J gene TRBJ2-5; the D gene could be TRBD1 or TRBD2 (6 bases each). V was trimmed by 3 bases and J by 5 bases, leaving 16 bases between them. Germline V CDR1 and CDR2: MNHNS, SASEGT. This CDR3 is 15 amino acids long. The CDR3 loop reads CASSDGRGLIETQYF. The CDR3 DNA is TGTGCCAGCAGTGATGGCAGGGGACTCATCGAGACCCAGTACTTC.

At least ten counts were recorded for this clonotype. In DNA form, the CDR3 reads TGTGCCAGCAGCTTAGGGGGACGGGGCCCACTGAGCTCTGGAAACACCATATATTTT. Its translation: CASSLGGRGPLSSGNTIYF. The V call is TRBV7-9, the J call TRBJ1-3, with D maybe TRBD1 (5 bases). The germline CDR1 and CDR2 sequences are SEHNR and FQNEAQ (reference sequence). V was pared by 1 base and J by 0 bases, with 19 bases between. CDR3 length: 19 amino acids.

This clonotype was found many times. The chain is built from TRBV12-3 or TRBV12-4 and TRBJ2-1, with no clear D. The CDR3 contains 13 residues. Deletions cut 4 bases from V and 4 bases from J, with 8 bases between. CDR3 protein: CASSSAKYNEQFF. The DNA of the CDR3 is TGTGCCAGCAGTTCTGCGAAATACAATGAGCAGTTCTTC.

J is TRBJ1-1 and V is TRBV28; 8 nucleotides align to TRBD1. This CDR3 is 17 amino acids long. V dropped 4 bases and J dropped 3; count of bases not matched to a gene: 13. Germline assignment: CDR1 MDHEN and CDR2 SYDVKM. The DNA for the CDR3 is TGTGCCAGCAGTTCCGGACAGGGCTTTTATTTGGACACTGAAGCTTTCTTT. Translation gives CASSSGQGFYLDTEAFF. Full variable domain (outside the CDR3, taken from reference TRBV28 and TRBJ1-1): DVKVTQSSRYLVKRTGEKVFLECVQDMDHENMFWYRQDPGLGLRLIYFSYDVKMKEKGDIPEGYSVSREKKERFSLILESASTNQTSMYLCASSSGQGFYLDTEAFFGQGTRLTVV.

This clonotype was seen at least ten times. V gene TRBV29-1 combines with J gene TRBJ2-5; 9 bases fit TRBD1. The CDR3 covers 15 residues. V shed 4 bases, J shed 5 bases, and the junction held 11 bases outside the gene matches. The germline V gene encodes CDR1 SQVTM and CDR2 ANQGSEA. CDR3: CSVVSGTGFGETQYF. The CDR3 coding sequence is TGCAGCGTTGTATCTGGGACAGGGTTCGGGGAGACCCAGTACTTC.

This clonotype was recorded many times. The chain links TRBV6-5 to TRBJ2-2; 13 bases line up with TRBD2. V trimming: 2 bases; J trimming: 5 bases; junction bases outside the gene matches: 5. This CDR3 contains 17 residues. The V gene's germline CDR1 is MNHEY and CDR2 SVGAGI. The CDR3 DNA sequence: TGTGCCAGCAGTTACCGTGGACTAGCGGGAGAGACCGGGGAGCTGTTTTTT. Translation gives CASSYRGLAGETGELFF.

This clonotype is categorized as medium-sized. The chain is built from TRBV7-2 and TRBJ2-6; D not resolved. Trimming removed 5 bases from V and 2 bases from J, with 10 bases in between. CDR1 and CDR2 (germline): SGHTA, FQGNSA. The CDR3 loop spans 15 amino acids. For the CDR3, the DNA is TGTGCCAGCAGCACCTCCCTCACTGGGGCCAACGTCCTGACTTTC. This gives the protein CASSTSLTGANVLTF.

This clonotype is judged medium-sized (0.01 to 0.1%). The chain joins TRBV20-1 to TRBJ1-1; D is uncertain. The CDR3 runs to 13 residues. CDR1 and CDR2 from the germline V gene are DFQATT and SNEGSKA (reference sequence). Trimming took off 7 bases at V and 5 bases at J, with 17 bases between the two ends. The CDR3 DNA follows: TGCAGTGTCCCACGTGGTTCTTGGACTGAAGCTTTCTTT. It translates to CSVPRGSWTEAFF.

This clonotype has at least ten counts. The V gene is TRBV30, the J gene TRBJ1-1; perhaps TRBD1 as D (5 bases). Germline CDR1 and CDR2: GTSNPN and SVGIG (reference sequence). This CDR3 comprises 14 residues. V lost 0 bases and J lost 5, with 13 bases in between. The CDR3 DNA reads TGTGCCTGGAGTGTTTGGGGGAGTTGGACTGAAGCTTTCTTT. It codes for CAWSVWGSWTEAFF.

Ten or more counts support this clonotype. This chain joins TRBV5-1 and TRBJ1-4; 7 nucleotides agree with TRBD1. V shed 3 bases and J 4 bases; nucleotides not matched to a gene: 3. The CDR3 has 14 amino acids. From germline, CDR1 is SGHRS and CDR2 YFSETQ. In DNA form, the CDR3 reads TGCGCCAGCAGCTCACAGGGGCTTAATGAAAAACTGTTTTTT. It is translated as CASSSQGLNEKLFF.

In this sample, this clonotype turned up a few times. J is TRBJ1-5 and V is TRBV19; TRBD1 matches at 8 bases. The CDR3 covers 15 residues. With V trimmed by 4 bases and J by 5 bases, 7 bases remained unmatched. Germline assignment: CDR1 LNHDA and CDR2 SQIVND (reference sequence). This CDR3 is CASSTGQGADQPQHF. The CDR3 nucleotides read TGTGCCAGTAGTACCGGACAGGGCGCCGATCAGCCCCAGCATTTT.

This clonotype occurred many times. The chain carries TRBV7-2 and TRBJ2-2; tentative D call: TRBD1 (5 bases). The germline CDR1 and CDR2 sequences are SGHTA and FQGNSA. Between the trimmed V and J ends, which lost 5 bases and 3 bases, there was a span of 13 bases. CDR3 length equals 15 residues. Here the CDR3 reads CASSNVRQYTGELFF. The CDR3 bases are TGTGCCAGCAGCAACGTCCGACAGTACACCGGGGAGCTGTTTTTT.

This clonotype was recorded at least ten times. This chain's CDR3 is CSASTRGETQYF. The CDR3 DNA is TGCAGTGCTAGCACAAGGGGGGAGACCCAGTACTTC. The J gene is TRBJ2-5, the V gene TRBV20-1, with a tentative D call TRBD1 (6 bases). Germline CDR1 and CDR2: DFQATT and SNEGSKA (reference sequence). Trimming shortened V by 3 bases and J by 5 bases, and 10 bases separated the two germline ends. The CDR3 contains 12 residues.

This clonotype has a count of ten or more. The chain recombines TRBV11-2 with TRBJ2-3; 13 bases are shared with TRBD2. Trimming at V came to 4 bases and at J to 2 bases, leaving 6 bases not matched to a gene. CDR1 and CDR2 (germline): SGHAT, FQNNGV. This CDR3 is 17 amino acids long. The chain's CDR3 is CASSWTGLAGDTDTQYF. Here the CDR3 DNA reads TGTGCCAGCAGCTGGACAGGACTAGCGGGAGACACAGATACGCAGTATTTT.

By sample fraction, this clonotype is medium-sized. The chain is built from TRBV6-5 and TRBJ2-1; 7 nucleotides agree with TRBD1. The ends lost 6 bases at V and 0 bases at J; junction bases unmatched: 8. CDR1 is MNHEY, CDR2 SVGAGI, per germline. The CDR3 is made up of 16 amino acids. CDR3 region: CASSLQRDSSYNEQFF. The CDR3 nucleotides read TGTGCCAGCAGCCTACAACGGGACAGCTCCTACAATGAGCAGTTCTTC.